This T cell receptor beta chain was captured by sequencing in a study of shared clonotypes between healthy human individuals. Study background: A couple of women and a few men aged 18 to 49 made up the donors. There were three CD4 naive, three CD4 memory, two CD8 naive and one CD8 memory plates per donor.

Points from the study as a whole: A handful of donors shared 4.5% to 6.5% of their naive CD4 clonotypes.

CD45RA+ naive and CD45RA-negative memory subsets were separated from CD4+ cells. Points on this clone: Its target is not known.

Clones were read by immunoSEQ multiplex PCR, and TCRdb kept only the in-frame ones, dropping some. The sample has approximately 1,500,000 clones; 95% to 99% are singletons. The clonotype comes from a man younger than 45 in good health. Source material: naive CD4+ T cells sorted from blood. The sample's subset: CD45RA+ positively selected.

This CDR3 reads CASSLAGRDTQYF. The CDR3 bases are TGTGCCAGCAGCTTAGCAGGCAGAGATACGCAGTATTTT. This sequence joins TRBV7-2 and TRBJ2-3, with D uncertain. Deletions cut 0 bases from V and 5 bases from J, with 6 bases between. The CDR3 spans 13 residues. Germline assignment: CDR1 SGHTA and CDR2 FQGNSA.